This T cell receptor beta chain was obtained from a study of identical twins. This clonotype came up many times. TCRdb independently ran MiXCR on the 5' RACE reads; one entry per CDR3 protein. This sample carries about 450,000 distinct CDR3 sequences, 15% to 20% of them seen once, and the ten largest clones take roughly 12%. CDR1 is SEHNR and CDR2 is FQNEAQ in the germline V gene (reference sequence). The V and J ends lost 5 bases and 0 bases, in that order; junction bases with no gene match: 8. The CDR3 length is 17 residues. The sequencing input was naive T cells sorted from blood. The sequence came from a man aged 50 or older in good health. This rearrangement joins TRBV7-9 to TRBJ2-7; the match to TRBD1 covers 12 bases. As DNA, the CDR3 is TGTGCCAGCAGCCCGGGACAGGGGGCTACCAGCTCCTACGAGCAGTACTTC. Protein: CASSPGQGATSSYEQYF.